The T cell receptor (beta chain) under discussion was sequenced for a study of high-grade serous ovarian cancer treatment subgroups. Tumor tissue was taken before any definitive surgery or chemotherapy was given. From germline, CDR1 is LNHDA and CDR2 SQIVND (reference sequence). CDR3 length: 15 amino acids. Trimming removed 5 bases from V and 13 bases from J; junction bases left unmatched: 8. Sequenced by immunoSEQ multiplex PCR; TCRdb stores in-frame clones only, minus some. The sample carries 15,000 or so clones, about nine tenths recorded once. Sequenced material: tumor tissue. This sequence joins TRBV19 and TRBJ2-2; TRBD2 matches 15 bases. The receptor was isolated from a human donor with high-grade serous ovarian cancer. The CDR3 loop reads CASSDRTSGGAGLFF. DNA of the CDR3: TGTGCCAGTAGTGACCGGACTAGCGGGGGGGCAGGGCTGTTTTTT.